This T cell receptor (beta chain) was obtained from a study of response to subunit inactivated influenza vaccine. Study-wide points: Every seasonal influenza vaccination brings in few new T cells, the authors suggested.

MiXCR, applied by TCRdb to the RT-PCR reads, yields one record per CDR3 protein. The top ten hold 3% to 3.5% of the sample, which has approximately 520,000 distinct CDR3 sequences, approximately 15% seen once. Trimming left V 5 bases short and J 4 bases short, with 17 bases between. This CDR3 spans 15 amino acids. Germline V gene lookup returns CDR1 SGHVS and CDR2 FQNEAQ. This clonotype showed up just a few times. Its antigen is still unknown. The sequence was collected from a man aged 50 to 69 who received an inactivated influenza vaccine. The sample consisted of CD4+ T cells sorted from PBMCs, taken less than 30 months after vaccination. This chain connects TRBV7-8 to TRBJ1-2, with a weak D call TRBD1 (5 bases). The CDR3 DNA sequence: TGTGCCAGCAGCCCCCACGGGGACTTTGGCTATGGCTACACCTTC. Translated: CASSPHGDFGYGYTF.